This T cell receptor beta chain was identified during a study of T-cell reconstitution after alpha-beta-depleted transplantation in children. Whole-study findings and limits: T-cell counts and diversity at one year following transplant were attributed mainly to newly produced T cells. Expanded graft clones, several hundred of them, were reportedly the source of alpha-beta T cells about two months after transplant.

The CDR3 runs to 15 residues. V was cut by 1 base and J by 3 bases, with 10 bases left in between. Germline V gives CDR1 LGHDT, CDR2 YNNKEL (reference sequence). Points on this clonotype: Its antigen is currently unknown.

Researchers prepared the TCRbeta library using unique molecular identifiers, the study reports. TCRdb processed the PCR reads anew with MiXCR; each CDR3 protein has one entry. This table has about 300,000 distinct CDR3 sequences, around 7.3% appearing once. Here the sequenced sample was peripheral blood, taken 360 days after TCRalphabeta/CD19-depleted stem cell transplant. This receptor was obtained from a female patient aged 2-15 years who had a stem cell transplant for Fanconi anemia, so the T cells may come from the graft donor. The V and J genes are TRBV3-1 and TRBJ2-1, with unresolved D. CDR3 in amino acids: CASSQVGRNYNEQFF. CDR3 nucleotides: TGTGCCAGCAGCCAAGTCGGTAGAAACTACAATGAGCAGTTCTTC.